The 27 T cell receptor beta chains listed next were all sequenced from one sample in a study of blood T cell repertoires in COVID-19. Generated by immunoSEQ multiplex PCR, the TCRdb table keeps only in-frame clones and is missing some. The sample contains under 200,000 clones, about nine tenths of which appear only once. Sequences were obtained from peripheral blood. These receptors were taken from a woman aged 55 to 70 with COVID-19, enrolled during active disease.

The CDR3: CASSVEGALSGNTIYF. The CDR3 DNA is TGTGCCAGCAGTGTTGAGGGAGCGCTATCTGGAAACACCATATATTTT. This chain links TRBV25-1 with TRBJ1-3; unclear D gene. V was shortened by 4 bases and J by 1 base, with 14 bases between the two germline ends. Germline loops: CDR1 MGHDK, CDR2 SYGVNS. The CDR3 contains 16 residues.

The V call is TRBV4-3, the J call TRBJ2-7, with 10 nucleotides matching TRBD1. Germline V gene data show CDR1 as LGHNA and CDR2 as YSLEER. Trimming at V came to 4 bases and at J to 2 bases, leaving 8 bases not matched to a gene. The CDR3 is 16 amino acids. The CDR3 here is CASSRDRGRGTYEQYF. CDR3 bases: TGCGCCAGCAGCCGGGACAGGGGTCGGGGTACCTACGAGCAGTACTTC.

The V call is TRBV5-1, the J call TRBJ1-2, with D maybe TRBD1 (6 bases). The CDR3 has 14 amino acids. Germline loops: CDR1 SGHRS, CDR2 YFSETQ. Trimming removed 4 bases at V and 2 bases at J, with 12 bases between. CDR3 DNA sequence: TGCGCCAGCAGCCGGGATGGACAGAACTATGGCTACACCTTC. Its protein product is CASSRDGQNYGYTF.

The V gene is TRBV6-2 or TRBV6-3, the J gene TRBJ2-1, with 8 nucleotides matching TRBD2. The CDR3 extends over 17 amino acids. Unmatched junction bases numbered 11, after V lost 0 bases and J lost 7 bases. Germline values: CDR1 MNHEY, CDR2 SVGEGT. The CDR3: CASSYSNWVERGNEQFF. The CDR3 DNA follows: TGTGCCAGCAGTTACTCGAACTGGGTTGAGCGGGGGAATGAGCAGTTCTTC.

The rearrangement links TRBV11-2 to TRBJ1-1; 9 bases are shared with TRBD1. This CDR3 region has 15 residues. V was clipped by 5 bases and J by 2 bases; unmatched bases: 6. Germline CDR1 reads SGHAT; CDR2 reads FQNNGV. In nucleotides, the CDR3 is TGTGCCAGCAGCCCGGGACAGGGTCTAAACACTGAAGCTTTCTTT. Amino acid sequence: CASSPGQGLNTEAFF.

This clone appeared a single time. This chain links TRBV10-3 with TRBJ2-2, with TRBD2 matching 12 bases. The CDR3 is 15 amino acids. The germline V gene has CDR1 ENHRY and CDR2 SYGVKD. V lost 4 bases, J lost 3 bases, and 0 bases stayed unmatched. CDR3 sequence reads: CAISGLAGDTGELFF. CDR3 DNA sequence: TGTGCCATCAGTGGACTAGCGGGAGACACCGGGGAGCTGTTTTTT.

The gene calls are TRBV5-1 and TRBJ2-1, with 9 bases that match TRBD1. This CDR3 contains 15 residues. The V and J ends lost 0 bases and 4 bases, in that order; junction bases with no gene match: 2. Per the germline V gene, CDR1 is SGHRS and CDR2 is YFSETQ. In nucleotides, the CDR3 is TGCGCCAGCAGCTTGGTACAGGGGGCATACAATGAGCAGTTCTTC. Protein product: CASSLVQGAYNEQFF.

The CDR3 DNA sequence: TGTGCCAGCAGCTTAGAGCTAGCGGGAGCCAGAAGGCAGTTCTTC. Its translation: CASSLELAGARRQFF. The chain employs TRBV7-2 and TRBJ2-1; TRBD2 agrees at 10 bases. Trimming removed 1 base from V and 12 bases from J; junction bases left unmatched: 9. Germline lookup yields CDR1 SGHTA and CDR2 FQGNSA. This CDR3 contains 15 residues.

V is TRBV3-1 (or the pseudogene TRBV3-2) and J is TRBJ2-5, with TRBD2 as a possible D gene (5 bases). V dropped 3 bases and J dropped 1 base, with 15 bases sitting between them. CDR1 is LGHDT, CDR2 YNNKEL, per germline (reference sequence). The CDR3 runs 16 residues. The CDR3, as DNA: TGTGCCAGCAGCCACCTAGCAACCGACCGCCAAGAGACCCAGTACTTC. This encodes CASSHLATDRQETQYF.

This chain uses TRBV28 with TRBJ1-1; D not resolved. This CDR3 contains 13 residues. Trimming left V 0 bases short and J 7 bases short, with 9 bases between. Germline CDR1 is MDHEN and CDR2 is SYDVKM. As DNA, the CDR3 is TGTGCCAGCAGTTTATGGTCCGAGGGTGAAGCTTTCTTT. Its translation is CASSLWSEGEAFF. The whole variable domain, remainder taken from reference TRBV28 and TRBJ1-1, is DVKVTQSSRYLVKRTGEKVFLECVQDMDHENMFWYRQDPGLGLRLIYFSYDVKMKEKGDIPEGYSVSREKKERFSLILESASTNQTSMYLCASSLWSEGEAFFGQGTRLTVV.

This sequence joins TRBV5-1 and TRBJ2-7; the D gene is possibly TRBD1 (5 bases). Germline CDR1 reads SGHRS; CDR2 reads YFSETQ. The CDR3 runs 12 residues. With 3 bases removed from V and 6 bases from J, the gap between germline ends came to 10 bases. The CDR3 loop reads CASSSNGAEQYF. DNA for the CDR3: TGCGCCAGCAGCTCCAATGGGGCCGAGCAGTACTTC.

The CDR3 region has the DNA TGTGCCAGCAGTTTTACCGGGACAGGGGCAAGGTCACCCCTCCACTTT. Translating it yields CASSFTGTGARSPLHF. V gene TRBV6-6 combines with J gene TRBJ1-6, with 10 bases lining up with TRBD1. Germline V CDR1 and CDR2: MNHNY, SVGAGI (reference sequence). With V trimmed by 4 bases and J by 10 bases, 10 bases remained unmatched. This CDR3 is 16 amino acids long.

This clone showed up just a few times. The chain joins TRBV24-1 to TRBJ1-5; D is possibly TRBD1 (5 bases). The CDR3 length is 16 residues. Germline loops: CDR1 KGHDR, CDR2 SFDVKD. Trimming cost V 3 bases and J 1 base, with 12 bases left between them. CDR3 sequence: CATSDGHPGSNQPQHF. The CDR3 DNA reads TGTGCCACCAGTGATGGACACCCTGGGAGCAATCAGCCCCAGCATTTT.

CDR3 sequence reads: CASRPTGARMNTEAFF. The CDR3 DNA is TGTGCCAGCAGGCCGACAGGGGCGCGCATGAACACTGAAGCTTTCTTT. This chain uses TRBV2 with TRBJ1-1; 8 bases are a match to TRBD1. With V trimmed by 6 bases and J by 0 bases, 9 bases remained unmatched. The CDR3 is made up of 16 amino acids. CDR1 and CDR2 from the germline V gene are SNHLY and FYNNEI.

The rearrangement links TRBV27 to TRBJ2-1, with 10 bases that match TRBD1. Germline CDR1 MNHEY, CDR2 SMNVEV (reference sequence). V shed 1 base, J shed 7 bases, and the junction held 4 bases outside the gene matches. The CDR3 consists of 15 residues. CDR3 sequence reads: CASSLLGQGLNEQFF. In nucleotides, the CDR3 is TGTGCCAGCAGTTTATTGGGACAGGGGCTTAATGAGCAGTTCTTC.

For the CDR3, the DNA is TGTGCCAGCACTCTCCTAGGGGGAGTTAATGAAAAACTGTTTTTT. Protein: CASTLLGGVNEKLFF. The chain links TRBV11-2 to TRBJ1-4, with a weak D call TRBD1 (6 bases). V was clipped by 7 bases and J by 4 bases, with 16 bases between them. The CDR3 is 15 residues long. CDR1 and CDR2 from the germline V gene are SGHAT and FQNNGV.

J is TRBJ2-7 and V is TRBV4-2, with 11 bases identical to TRBD1. V lost 0 bases, J lost 2 bases, and 9 bases stayed unmatched. CDR3 size: 18 residues. From germline, CDR1 is LGHNA and CDR2 YNFKEQ. DNA for the CDR3: TGTGCCAGCAGCCAAGAGGACAGGGGGCGGCTTTCGGCCTACGAGCAGTACTTC. This translates into CASSQEDRGRLSAYEQYF.

The chain employs TRBV21-1 and TRBJ2-4; TRBD1 was called by the table and not checked on the DNA. TRBV21-1 is deemed a pseudogene. The CDR3 runs 18 residues. Here the CDR3 DNA reads TGTGCCAGCAGCAAATTTGGGTATCGTACAGGGTCTCCTGACATTCAGTACTTC. Amino acid sequence: CASSKFGYRTGSPDIQYF.

This clone has just a few counts. The chain uses TRBV27 and TRBJ2-7, with TRBD1 matching 11 bases. CDR1 is MNHEY, CDR2 SMNVEV, per germline (reference sequence). The CDR3 spans 16 residues. V shed 4 bases and J 3 bases; nucleotides not matched to a gene: 8. As DNA, the CDR3 is TGTGCCAGCAGTTCCTTCACCGGGACAGGGGGCTACGAGCAGTACTTC. Protein: CASSSFTGTGGYEQYF.

V and J are TRBV27 and TRBJ1-5, with 9 nucleotides matching TRBD1. After removal of 4 bases from V and 4 bases from J, the junction contained 5 bases not matched to a gene. The V gene's germline CDR1 is MNHEY and CDR2 SMNVEV (reference sequence). This CDR3 region has 15 residues. The CDR3 DNA sequence: TGTGCCAGCAGTTCCCTCGGGACAGGGAATCAGCCCCAGCATTTT. Its protein is CASSSLGTGNQPQHF.

The V call is TRBV7-9, the J call TRBJ2-1, with 9 bases that match TRBD2. From germline, CDR1 is SEHNR and CDR2 FQNEAQ (reference sequence). The CDR3 has 19 residues. Losses at the gene ends were 0 bases for V and 4 bases for J; bases not matched to a gene: 13. The CDR3 DNA reads as TGTGCCAGCAGCTTAGCCATTGGACTAGCGTCGCAAAGATACAATGAGCAGTTCTTC. This encodes CASSLAIGLASQRYNEQFF. The variable domain in full, with the rest retrieved from reference TRBV7-9 and TRBJ2-1, is DTGVSQNPRHKITKRGQNVTFRCDPISEHNRLYWYRQTLGQGPEFLTYFQNEAQLEKSRLLSDRFSAERPKGSFSTLEIQRTEQGDSAMYLCASSLAIGLASQRYNEQFFGPGTRLTVL.

This chain connects TRBV5-1 to TRBJ2-5; 9 nucleotides match TRBD1. Trimming at V came to 2 bases and at J to 5 bases, leaving 7 bases not matched to a gene. Germline CDR1 reads SGHRS; CDR2 reads YFSETQ. The CDR3 length is 15 residues. The CDR3: CASSFLQGASETQYF. In DNA form, the CDR3 reads TGCGCCAGCAGCTTTTTACAGGGGGCATCGGAGACCCAGTACTTC.

The sample holds one count of this clone. V usage is TRBV28 and J usage is TRBJ1-2, with D possibly TRBD1 on 5 matching bases. This CDR3 spans 17 amino acids. The germline gives CDR1 MDHEN, CDR2 SYDVKM. Trimming cost V 8 bases and J 3 bases, with 25 bases left between them. The DNA for the CDR3 is TGTGCCAGCCGACGGTGGGAGGGGCTACCCAGAGACTATGGCTACACCTTC. Protein product: CASRRWEGLPRDYGYTF.

The V call is TRBV4-3, the J call TRBJ2-3; 10 nucleotides match TRBD2. J was trimmed by 2 bases and V by 0 bases; bases with no gene match: 2. Per germline, CDR1 LGHNA and CDR2 YSLEER. The CDR3 length is 16 residues. The CDR3 spells CASSQDLAGVTDTQYF. The CDR3 DNA follows: TGCGCCAGCAGCCAAGACCTAGCGGGAGTCACAGATACGCAGTATTTT.

The chain carries TRBV6-5 and TRBJ2-7; D may be TRBD1 (6 bases). The CDR3 sequence is 14 residues long. Trimming stripped 6 bases from V and 5 bases from J, with 17 bases between. The germline V gene has CDR1 MNHEY and CDR2 SVGAGI. CDR3 in amino acids: CASRKAQGPNEQYF. DNA for the CDR3: TGTGCCAGCAGGAAAGCCCAGGGGCCCAACGAGCAGTACTTC.

The chain combines TRBV5-8 with TRBJ2-6; D might be TRBD2 (5 bases). This CDR3 is built from 16 residues. From germline, CDR1 is SGHTS and CDR2 YDEGEE. V gave up 4 bases and J gave up 2 bases, with 13 bases separating them. CDR3 DNA sequence: TGTGCCAGCAGCACACCCCTAGCTGCTGGGGCCAACGTCCTGACTTTC. Protein sequence: CASSTPLAAGANVLTF.

The gene calls are TRBV27 and TRBJ2-7; D not certain. The CDR3 runs 12 residues. Germline CDR1 is MNHEY and CDR2 is SMNVEV (reference sequence). The V end was cut by 9 bases, the J end by 8 bases, with 17 bases between. CDR3 nucleotide sequence: TGTGCCAGTAAAAGCCCCTCGTACCAGCAGTACTTC. This codes for CASKSPSYQQYF.